This T cell receptor (beta chain) was identified during a study of long-term antiretroviral therapy in people with HIV. Overall study results and limits: The clones with expansion before ART were dominant in the repertoire at all time points. ART-treated samples gained diversity yet remained below transplant donor controls.

As concerns this clone: Its antigen is not known.

Running of the v3.0 immunoSEQ assay took place at survey level. Some clones are missing from TCRdb's copy, which holds only in-frame ones; the method was immunoSEQ multiplex PCR. The table records tens of thousands of clones, less than 80% of them present only once. CDR3 size: 15 residues. Germline V CDR1 and CDR2: SGHVS, FQNEAQ. Trimming took off 2 bases at V and 0 bases at J, with 10 bases between the two ends. The sample consisted of unsorted PBMCs, taken 1.1 years before starting antiretroviral therapy. This sequence joins TRBV7-8 and TRBJ1-1, with unresolved D. The TCR sequence derives from a woman aged 40 to 50 with HIV. CDR3 nucleotide sequence: TGTGCCAGCAGCTTACGGCCAGTCATGAACACTGAAGCTTTCTTT. It specifies CASSLRPVMNTEAFF.